This TCR beta chain was documented in a study of T cells in Graves' hyperthyroidism and ophthalmopathy. Regarding the study as a whole: Most clonotypes expanded in the thyroid (above 0.001) were also present in blood.

Regarding this clonotype: Antigen unknown. The germline gene is not matched at one end of the junction; a read error may be the cause.

The CDR3 totals 13 residues. The germline gives CDR1 ENHRY, CDR2 SYGVKD. RNA transcripts served as the template for amplifying TCR beta CDR3 regions. With the HTBI primer set, the TCR CDR3 went through a first round of RT-PCR. MiXCR was run by TCRdb on the multiplex PCR reads, yielding one entry per CDR3 protein. The table records under 400,000 distinct CDR3 sequences, around 17% of them present only once. For the diagnoses, clinical symptoms, serum thyroxine and TRAb, thyroid ultrasound and orbital computed tomography were used. The TCR originated in a young man with Graves' hyperthyroidism. The sequencing input was blood. The chain couples TRBV10-3 to TRBJ1-3; D ambiguous. For the CDR3, the DNA is TGTACCATCAGTGAGTCCCCTGGAAACACCATATATTTT. Protein product: CTISESPGNTIYF.